This T cell receptor (beta chain) was observed in a study of molecular identifiers for immune sequencing clone quantification (dated by TCRdb to the late 2010s). Context from the whole study: For a replicate experiment, the RNA from either approximately 20,000 or 100,000 naive CD8 T cells was divided into five aliquots, and four of those aliquots went on to sequencing. The study was a methods study using CD8 T cells to benchmark molecular-identifier clustering-based TCR repertoire sequencing (MIDCIRS) and TCR RNA copy counting. Study-wide findings and limitations: Highly expanded clone sizes could be underestimated because identical TCR molecules may share a barcode. Even against a background of one million naive CD8 T cells, spiked-in Jurkat TCR RNA amounting to a single cell's worth was reported to be detectable. Modeling gave roughly 3 recovered TCR RNA copies per cell versus 7.5 to 10 by digital PCR, implying approximately 30% capture efficiency. In CMV-specific effector cells, clones with more than 20 RNA copies accounted for over 97% of molecules, whereas in naive cells such clones accounted for under 1%. Spiked-in Jurkat TCR RNA (about 10 copies' worth), which is not part of the donor repertoire, was contained in the naive libraries. When barcode sub-clustering was omitted, TCR diversity was inflated by chimeric consensus sequences, with chimeras reaching as high as 47%.

Remarks on this clonotype: The antigen this receptor binds is unknown. One end of the junction does not line up with germline, which may come from a read error.

CDR3 length: 15 amino acids, cysteine to phenylalanine. The retained sequence is limited to the CDR3, 45 bases, with the frame set at the first base. As encoded in the germline V gene (reference sequence), CDR1 is SEHNR while CDR2 is FQNEAQ. Library preparation employed PCR. The sample was run on a NextSeq 500. Bulk TCR libraries were prepared as previously described, using TCR primers listed in Table S5. The Qiagen AllPrep DNA/RNA kit was used to purify total RNA. Reads from multiple sequencing runs of the same library were pooled before analysis. The original pipeline was this. Reads were retained only if an exact TCR constant sequence was present, and the retained reads were trimmed to 150 nt and grouped according to their 12-nt molecular barcodes. Reads in each barcode group were sub-clustered using a 15% Levenshtein threshold, and a quality-weighted consensus sequence was built for each RNA molecule. Non-functional sequences were discarded, and so were lower-count sequences lying one edit away from another sequence. On the basis of fitting two negative binomial distributions, barcode sub-clusters with fewer than 20% of the maximum read count were discarded. TCRdb cleaned the public reads at Q25 with fastp, built clones with MiXCR and kept in-frame beta chains. Identical CDR3 proteins give one entry, which carries the most common genes and DNA. Clone size and V and J calls follow TCRdb, not the original study. Within this sample are over 300,000 distinct CDR3 sequences, with 24% of them counted one time only. 0.65% to 0.75% of the sample goes to the ten largest clones.

Libraries of naive CD8 T cells were built from about 20,000 to 1,000,000 sorted cells, with 10%, 30% or 50% of the purified RNA used. On a BD FACSAria II, naive CD8 T cells were FACS-sorted as CD8+CD4-CCR7+CD45RA+ and collected into RLT Plus buffer. Approximately 9 TCR copies' worth of Jurkat RNA were spiked into roughly 17,000-1,100,000 naive CD8 T cell samples to test detection sensitivity. CD8 T cells were enriched using RosetteSep CD8+ T Cell Enrichment Cocktail and Ficoll-Paque, and the enriched cells then underwent ACK red cell lysis. The chain couples TRBV7-9 to TRBJ2-2; no D gene call is confident. The sequenced sample was naive CD8+ T cells from blood, with Jurkat cell RNA spiked in. This sample's cell subset or site label indicates: FACS-sorted CD8+CD4-CCR7+CD45RA+ naive T cells. The receptor comes from a human donor in good health. Some libraries in this study had Jurkat cell RNA spiked in. The CDR3 amino acid sequence is: CASSTLVRNAGELFF. Read as DNA, the sequence is TGTGCCAGCAGCACGCTGGTCCGGAACGCCGGGGAGCTGTTTTTT.